Below, 26 T cell receptor beta chains from the same sample are listed, as sequenced in a study of response to subunit inactivated influenza vaccine. TCRdb called the RT-PCR reads again in MiXCR, with one record for every CDR3 protein. The table records approximately 300,000 distinct CDR3 sequences, about 20% of them present only once. This material consisted of PBMCs from blood, taken 21 months after vaccination. The receptors derive from a man between 50 and 69 years old who received an inactivated influenza vaccine.

This clonotype was counted between two and nine times. The chain combines TRBV10-3 with TRBJ2-1; TRBD2 matches at 7 bases. This CDR3 region has 13 residues. V dropped 4 bases and J dropped 6; count of bases not matched to a gene: 3. CDR1 is ENHRY, CDR2 SYGVKD, per germline. In DNA, the CDR3 is TGTGCCATCAGTGGTCTAGCGGCCAATGAGCAGTTCTTC. It is translated as CAISGLAANEQFF.

The chain employs TRBV20-1 and TRBJ1-2; 10 bases line up with TRBD1. V was clipped by 3 bases and J by 7 bases; unmatched bases: 14. Per the germline V gene, CDR1 is DFQATT and CDR2 is SNEGSKA (reference sequence). This CDR3 spans 16 amino acids. This chain's CDR3 is CSARVPTGGESSGYTF. CDR3 DNA: TGCAGTGCTAGGGTTCCGACAGGGGGCGAAAGTAGTGGCTACACCTTC.

As to this clonotype: A read error may produce the germline difference seen at one junction end. This sequence joins TRBV9 and TRBJ2-5; D may match TRBD1 or TRBD2 (5 bases each). This CDR3 comprises 15 residues. Germline lookup yields CDR1 SGDLS and CDR2 YYNGEE. The CDR3 spells CASSEWGTQQEAQYF. The CDR3 DNA reads TGTGCCAGCAGCGAATGGGGGACGCAGCAAGAGGCCCAGTACTTC.

This clonotype was detected only a few times. J is TRBJ1-5 and V is TRBV28; 7 nucleotides line up with TRBD1. Germline-derived CDR1 and CDR2 are MDHEN and SYDVKM. This CDR3 is built from 15 residues. V was pared by 6 bases and J by 3 bases, with 8 bases of the junction left unmatched. Here the CDR3 DNA reads TGTGCCAGCAGACCACAGGGGATATTCAATCAGCCCCAGCATTTT. Translated, it gives CASRPQGIFNQPQHF.

This clonotype was detected only a few times. This chain uses TRBV19 with TRBJ1-1, with 7 bases fitting TRBD1. The V gene end was trimmed by 4 bases and the J gene end by 4 bases; junction bases not matched to a gene: 9. The CDR3 sequence is 15 residues long. CDR1 is LNHDA and CDR2 is SQIVND in the germline V gene (reference sequence). The CDR3 nucleotides are TGTGCCAGTAGTACCGACAGTTACAGGGGCACTGAAGCTTTCTTT. This codes for CASSTDSYRGTEAFF. Combining the CDR3 with reference TRBV19 and TRBJ1-1 gives the whole variable domain DGGITQSPKYLFRKEGQNVTLSCEQNLNHDAMYWYRQDPGQGLRLIYYSQIVNDFQKGDIAEGYSVSREKKESFPLTVTSAQKNPTAFYLCASSTDSYRGTEAFFGQGTRLTVV.

This clonotype was counted between two and nine times. The rearrangement uses TRBV5-6 and TRBJ1-2; 9 nucleotides align to TRBD1. This CDR3 region has 13 residues. The germline V gene encodes CDR1 SGHDT and CDR2 YYEEEE. Germline trimming cut 4 bases from V and 8 bases from J; bases unmatched to any gene: 6. The CDR3 region has the DNA TGTGCCAGCAGCCCGTACAGGGGGCGCGGCTACACCTTC. Translating gives CASSPYRGRGYTF.

This clonotype was recorded many times. The J gene is TRBJ1-4, the V gene TRBV9, with D perhaps TRBD1 (6 bases). V shed 0 bases and J shed 8 bases, with 14 bases lying between them. The germline V gene has CDR1 SGDLS and CDR2 YYNGEE. CDR3 size: 15 residues. The DNA for the CDR3 is TGTGCCAGCAGCGTAGCTGAGGGGGTCCGGGAAAAACTGTTTTTT. Translated: CASSVAEGVREKLFF.

The chain couples TRBV6-2 or TRBV6-3 to TRBJ2-5; D possibly matches TRBD1 or TRBD2 (5 bases each). Germline-derived CDR1 and CDR2 are MNHEY and SVGEGT. CDR3 length: 12 residues. V was cut by 2 bases and J by 4 bases, with 5 bases left in between. Here the CDR3 reads CASSYGGETQYF. The CDR3 nucleotides read TGTGCCAGCAGTTACGGGGGAGAGACCCAGTACTTC.

This clonotype was counted a few times. J is TRBJ1-5 and V is TRBV30, with a tentative D call TRBD1 (6 bases). There are 13 residues in the CDR3. Germline CDR1 and CDR2: GTSNPN and SVGIG (reference sequence). Trimming removed 2 bases from V and 6 bases from J, with 11 bases in between. This CDR3 is CAWSPQGFQPQHF. In DNA form, the CDR3 reads TGTGCCTGGAGTCCACAGGGTTTTCAGCCCCAGCATTTT. The full variable domain, completed using reference TRBV30 and TRBJ1-5, is SQTIHQWPATLVQPVGSPLSLECTVEGTSNPNLYWYRQAAGRGLQLLFYSVGIGQISSEVPQNLSASRPQDRQFILSSKKLLLSDSGFYLCAWSPQGFQPQHFGDGTRLSIL.

The chain employs TRBV4-3 and TRBJ1-4; possible D gene TRBD1, 6 bases. Germline V gene sequence: CDR1 LGHNA, CDR2 YSLEER. The CDR3 contains 15 residues. Trimming took off 6 bases at V and 8 bases at J, with 19 bases between the two ends. The CDR3 here is CASSLGRGMSEKLFF. Written as DNA, the CDR3 is TGCGCCAGCAGTTTAGGCAGGGGAATGTCCGAAAAACTGTTTTTT.

Worth noting for this clonotype: It may be a read error: a sequence one base away is much more abundant. The V call is TRBV5-1, the J call TRBJ1-6, with no clear D. The CDR3 extends over 14 amino acids. Germline V gene data show CDR1 as SGHRS and CDR2 as YFSETQ. The CDR3 here is CASMGGLSNSALHF. The CDR3 coding sequence is TGCGCCAGCATGGGAGGCCTCTCGAATTCAGCCCTCCACTTT. The variable domain in full, with the rest retrieved from reference TRBV5-1 and TRBJ1-6, is KAGVTQTPRYLIKTRGQQVTLSCSPISGHRSVSWYQQTPGQGLQFLFEYFSETQRNKGNFPGRFSGRQFSNSRSEMNVSTLELGDSALYLCASMGGLSNSALHFGNGTRLTVT.

This clonotype was seen repeatedly, ten times or more. This chain links TRBV24-1 with TRBJ2-3, with D unresolved. CDR3 length equals 11 residues. Between the trimmed V and J ends, which lost 8 bases and 6 bases, there was a span of 8 bases. Germline V lookup: CDR1 KGHDR, CDR2 SFDVKD. CDR3 DNA: TGTGCCACCACCGACCGGGATACGCAGTATTTT. It is translated as CATTDRDTQYF.

This clonotype occurred a few times. The chain links TRBV4-3 to TRBJ1-3; no firm D call. This CDR3 contains 17 residues. Germline V gene sequence: CDR1 LGHNA, CDR2 YSLEER. V was pared by 1 base and J by 4 bases, with 17 bases between. The CDR3 bases are TGCGCCAGCAGCCAAGGGGCCAGTGGCGCTGGAGGAAACACCATATATTTT. Amino acid sequence: CASSQGASGAGGNTIYF.

This clonotype was recorded at least ten times. V usage is TRBV2 and J usage is TRBJ2-1; perhaps TRBD2 as D (6 bases). From germline, CDR1 is SNHLY and CDR2 FYNNEI. CDR3 length: 13 residues. Trimming left V 8 bases short and J 3 bases short, with 11 bases between. The chain's CDR3 is CASRDFDYNEQFF. The CDR3, as DNA: TGTGCCAGCCGGGACTTCGACTACAATGAGCAGTTCTTC.

This chain uses TRBV27 with TRBJ2-7, with D possibly TRBD1 on 6 matching bases. The CDR3 length is 14 residues. Looked up from germline, CDR1 is MNHEY and CDR2 is SMNVEV (reference sequence). Trimming removed 3 bases at V and 7 bases at J, with 16 bases between. This CDR3 reads CASSLELDSLEQYF. CDR3 nucleotides: TGTGCCAGCAGTTTGGAATTGGACAGCTTAGAGCAGTACTTC.

This clonotype has only a few counts. This chain connects TRBV6-1 to TRBJ1-2, with D maybe TRBD1 (5 bases). This CDR3 contains 11 residues. The germline V and J ends were trimmed by 6 bases and 4 bases, with 6 bases remaining between them. Germline V CDR1 and CDR2: MNHNS, SASEGT. Here the CDR3 reads CASRTAYGYTF. The CDR3 coding sequence is TGTGCCAGCAGGACAGCCTATGGCTACACCTTC.

The chain uses TRBV25-1 and TRBJ2-5; 10 nucleotides agree with TRBD1. The CDR3 length is 14 residues. Germline trimming cut 3 bases from V and 5 bases from J; bases unmatched to any gene: 3. Per germline, CDR1 MGHDK and CDR2 SYGVNS. CDR3 DNA: TGTGCCAGCAGTGAGACAGGGGGCCGGGAGACCCAGTACTTC. Its translation: CASSETGGRETQYF.

The chain links TRBV7-2 to TRBJ2-5; D may be TRBD2 (5 bases). Germline values: CDR1 SGHTA, CDR2 FQGNSA. V lost 0 bases and J lost 6, with 11 bases in between. CDR3 length: 14 residues. The CDR3 DNA is TGTGCCAGCAGCTTAGCGGGAGCGGCGAAGACCCAGTACTTC. Amino acid sequence: CASSLAGAAKTQYF. The full variable domain, its missing parts supplied by reference TRBV7-2 and TRBJ2-5, is GAGVSQSPSNKVTEKGKDVELRCDPISGHTALYWYRQSLGQGLEFLIYFQGNSAPDKSGLPSDRFSAERTGGSVSTLTIQRTQQEDSAVYLCASSLAGAAKTQYFGPGTRLLVL.

The chain uses TRBV3-1 and TRBJ1-4, with D uncertain. This CDR3 is built from 15 residues. Germline assignment: CDR1 LGHDT and CDR2 YNNKEL (reference sequence). Trimming stripped 4 bases from V and 0 bases from J, with 9 bases between. In nucleotides, the CDR3 is TGTGCCAGCAGCCTTGCTCACGCAACTAATGAAAAACTGTTTTTT. It specifies CASSLAHATNEKLFF.

This clonotype was observed a few times. This chain uses TRBV27 with TRBJ2-3, with TRBD2 identical over 7 bases. In germline, CDR1 is MNHEY, CDR2 SMNVEV (reference sequence). The CDR3 consists of 15 residues. Trimming at V came to 2 bases and at J to 0 bases, leaving 2 bases not matched to a gene. Here the CDR3 reads CASSLIGRSTDTQYF. The CDR3 DNA follows: TGTGCCAGCAGTTTAATCGGGAGGAGCACAGATACGCAGTATTTT.

This clonotype has more than one count but fewer than ten. V usage is TRBV7-2 and J usage is TRBJ1-2; 10 nucleotides line up with TRBD1. V lost 1 base, J lost 3 bases, and 5 bases stayed unmatched. The CDR3 length is 16 residues. Germline CDR1 reads SGHTA; CDR2 reads FQGNSA. The CDR3: CASSLVPGQGHYGYTF. The CDR3 DNA sequence: TGTGCCAGCAGCTTAGTGCCGGGACAGGGGCACTATGGCTACACCTTC.

The chain has TRBV7-9 and TRBJ1-1; weak D call: TRBD1 (5 bases). CDR3 length equals 15 residues. Looked up from germline, CDR1 is SEHNR and CDR2 is FQNEAQ (reference sequence). The germline V and J ends were trimmed by 5 bases and 4 bases, with 17 bases remaining between them. The CDR3 reads CASSPKRAGTTEAFF. The DNA of the CDR3 is TGTGCCAGCAGCCCGAAGAGGGCAGGGACCACTGAAGCTTTCTTT.

This clonotype has a handful of counts. The chain employs TRBV7-9 and TRBJ1-1; unclear D gene. The V gene lost 5 bases and the J gene lost 1 base, with 11 bases spanning the gap. This CDR3 has 14 amino acids. Germline values: CDR1 SEHNR, CDR2 FQNEAQ (reference sequence). This chain's CDR3 is CASSPFLANTEAFF. The CDR3 bases are TGTGCCAGCAGCCCATTCCTAGCGAACACTGAAGCTTTCTTT.

The sample holds many counts of this clonotype. The CDR3 is CAISDISKPEAFF. In DNA form, the CDR3 reads TGTGCCATCAGTGATATCTCTAAGCCTGAAGCTTTCTTT. The genes are TRBV10-3 and TRBJ1-1; the D is unclear. Trimming took 3 bases from V and 6 from J, leaving 11 bases between them. The CDR3 consists of 13 residues. The germline CDR1 and CDR2 sequences are ENHRY and SYGVKD.

The rearrangement joins TRBV20-1 to TRBJ2-1; D not certain. This CDR3 contains 11 residues. Trimming removed 0 bases from V and 9 bases from J, with 6 bases in between. CDR1 DFQATT and CDR2 SNEGSKA come from the germline V gene (reference sequence). CDR3 in DNA: TGCAGTGCTAGAGATGAGGCTGAGCAGTTCTTC. Its translation: CSARDEAEQFF.

The chain links TRBV12-2 to TRBJ1-5; the table's D call of TRBD1 was not tested on the DNA. TRBV12-2 is noted as a pseudogene. The CDR3 covers 14 residues. CDR3 nucleotide sequence: TGTGCAAGTCGCTTTAGGGGAATCATCGAGCCCCAGCATTTT. Residues: CASRFRGIIEPQHF.